This record concerns one TCR beta chain sequence. The sample belongs to a study of blood T cell repertoires in COVID-19. The overall study: Material from acute and convalescent COVID-19 was sourced from the United States, Italy and Spain.

Germline lookup yields CDR1 SGHAT and CDR2 FQNNGV. This CDR3 has 17 amino acids. V was trimmed by 2 bases and J by 6 bases, leaving 22 bases between them. Profiling relied on immunoSEQ multiplex PCR, and the TCRdb table lists in-frame clones only, not all of them. Of roughly 250,000 clones listed, 83% are singletons. This sequence originates from a man aged 35 to 55 with active or convalescent COVID-19. The J gene is TRBJ1-2, the V gene TRBV11-2; D is possibly TRBD1 (5 bases). The sample comprised peripheral blood. The CDR3 coding sequence is TGTGCCAGCAGCTTATTGCTAGGGTCAAGGGGCGCGGATGGCTACACCTTC. Amino acids: CASSLLLGSRGADGYTF.